Each of the 23 T cell receptor beta chains below was sequenced from the same sample in a study of CD8+ T cells in alopecia areata. cDNA prepared by RNA extraction and subsequent reverse transcription served as the template for sequencing. This table comes from immunoSEQ multiplex PCR, and its TCRdb copy is limited to in-frame clones, with some not included. The sample lists around 210,000 clones, 56% seen once, with 4.9% in the top ten. The sequencing input was CD8+ T cells sorted from blood. Receptors originate from a human donor in good health.

This clone has a handful of counts. The chain has TRBV11-2 and TRBJ1-4; tentatively, D is TRBD1 (5 bases). Germline CDR1 is SGHAT and CDR2 is FQNNGV. The V gene lost 2 bases and the J gene lost 8 bases, with 9 bases spanning the gap. The CDR3 spans 13 residues. CDR3 nucleotide sequence: TGTGCCAGCAGCTTACAGGGAGGCGAAAAACTGTTTTTT. Amino acids: CASSLQGGEKLFF.

The chain uses TRBV30 and TRBJ1-2; TRBD1 aligns across 8 bases. Unmatched junction bases numbered 4, after V lost 5 bases and J lost 5 bases. This CDR3 has 12 residues. CDR1 GTSNPN and CDR2 SVGIG come from the germline V gene (reference sequence). CDR3 nucleotide sequence: TGTGCCTGGGACAGACAGGGGTATGGCTACACCTTC. Its protein is CAWDRQGYGYTF.

CDR3 bases: TGCGCCAGCAGCCGATTGGGACAGGTACTCCACTTT. The encoded protein is CASSRLGQVLHF. The gene calls are TRBV4-1 and TRBJ1-6; 8 positions agree with TRBD1. Germline-derived CDR1 and CDR2 are MGHRA and YSYEKL. V dropped 4 bases and J dropped 16; count of bases not matched to a gene: 6. This CDR3 region has 12 residues.

This clone was seen repeatedly, ten times or more. The chain has TRBV5-6 and TRBJ1-1, with 10 bases identical to TRBD1. Germline V gene data show CDR1 as SGHDT and CDR2 as YYEEEE. The CDR3 covers 14 residues. V was pared by 2 bases and J by 4 bases, with 2 bases of the junction left unmatched. CDR3 loop: CASSFGTGVTEAFF. The CDR3, as DNA: TGTGCCAGCAGCTTCGGGACAGGGGTCACTGAAGCTTTCTTT.

This rearrangement joins TRBV5-6 to TRBJ2-7; maybe TRBD1 (6 bases). The V end was cut by 3 bases, the J end by 2 bases, with 15 bases between. Per germline, CDR1 SGHDT and CDR2 YYEEEE. This CDR3 has 15 residues. The CDR3 loop reads CASSSSGTRAYEQYF. CDR3 in DNA: TGTGCCAGCAGCTCGTCCGGGACAAGGGCCTACGAGCAGTACTTC. The complete variable domain, with remaining parts taken from reference TRBV5-6 and TRBJ2-7, reads DAGVTQSPTHLIKTRGQQVTLRCSPKSGHDTVSWYQQALGQGPQFIFQYYEEEERQRGNFPDRFSGHQFPNYSSELNVNALLLGDSALYLCASSSSGTRAYEQYFGPGTRLTVT.

This clone has just a few counts. The V and J genes are TRBV19 and TRBJ1-1; 7 bases map to TRBD1. The V gene's germline CDR1 is LNHDA and CDR2 SQIVND (reference sequence). This CDR3 is 15 amino acids long. J gave up 0 bases and V 2 bases, and 3 bases lay outside the gene matches. The CDR3, as DNA: TGTGCCAGTAGTATACAGGGGACAGTGAACACTGAAGCTTTCTTT. It translates to CASSIQGTVNTEAFF.

The chain has TRBV9 and TRBJ2-3, with D tentatively TRBD1 or TRBD2 (5 bases each). Trimming took off 3 bases at V and 2 bases at J, with 19 bases between the two ends. Germline CDR1 is SGDLS and CDR2 is YYNGEE. This CDR3 comprises 17 residues. The CDR3 nucleotides are TGTGCCAGCAGCGCCCACGGGACCCCCGGCGCCACAGATACGCAGTATTTT. Protein product: CASSAHGTPGATDTQYF.

This clone was recorded a few times. The V gene is TRBV5-1, the J gene TRBJ2-7, with D perhaps TRBD1 (5 bases). Trimming took 4 bases from V and 4 from J, leaving 9 bases between them. Germline lookup yields CDR1 SGHRS and CDR2 YFSETQ. The CDR3 has 12 amino acids. The CDR3 coding sequence is TGCGCCAGCAGCCAGGGATCTTACGAGCAGTACTTC. It is translated as CASSQGSYEQYF.

A few counts support this clone. The chain combines TRBV5-4 with TRBJ1-1; 11 bases agree with TRBD1. This CDR3 has 16 residues. Germline CDR1 reads SGHNT; CDR2 reads YYREEE (reference sequence). Losses at the gene ends were 5 bases for V and 1 base for J; bases not matched to a gene: 7. The chain's CDR3 is CASSPPGTGGNTEAFF. In nucleotides, the CDR3 is TGTGCCAGCAGTCCGCCCGGGACAGGGGGGAACACTGAAGCTTTCTTT.

The V gene is TRBV6-1, the J gene TRBJ2-7; D perhaps matches TRBD2 (6 bases). The germline gives CDR1 MNHNS, CDR2 SASEGT. This CDR3 has 13 amino acids. Trimming left V 6 bases short and J 3 bases short, with 12 bases between. In DNA form, the CDR3 reads TGTGCCAGCAGCCTCCCCGGGGGCTACGAGCAGTACTTC. The encoded protein is CASSLPGGYEQYF.

This clone was observed a few times. The chain couples TRBV29-1 to TRBJ2-3, with D tentatively TRBD1 or TRBD2 (5 bases each). This CDR3 has 15 residues. Germline loops: CDR1 SQVTM, CDR2 ANQGSEA. Trimming shortened V by 0 bases and J by 2 bases, and 12 bases separated the two germline ends. CDR3 coding DNA: TGCAGCGTTGAAGACCGGGACGGCTACACAGATACGCAGTATTTT. This gives the protein CSVEDRDGYTDTQYF.

This clone has more than one count but fewer than ten. J is TRBJ2-2 and V is TRBV7-9; the D gene is possibly TRBD1 (5 bases). The germline V gene has CDR1 SEHNR and CDR2 FQNEAQ (reference sequence). The CDR3 sequence is 17 residues long. V lost 2 bases and J 3 bases, leaving 16 bases between the germline ends. CDR3 DNA: TGTGCCAGCAGCTTATCCCTCAGCAGGGCGGACACCGGGGAGCTGTTTTTT. Its translation is CASSLSLSRADTGELFF. The whole variable domain, remainder taken from reference TRBV7-9 and TRBJ2-2, is DTGVSQNPRHKITKRGQNVTFRCDPISEHNRLYWYRQTLGQGPEFLTYFQNEAQLEKSRLLSDRFSAERPKGSFSTLEIQRTEQGDSAMYLCASSLSLSRADTGELFFGEGSRLTVL.

The rearrangement links TRBV5-6 to TRBJ2-1; TRBD2 aligns across 8 bases. Trimming removed 4 bases from V and 0 bases from J; junction bases left unmatched: 6. The CDR3 has 16 residues. In germline, CDR1 is SGHDT, CDR2 YYEEEE. Here the CDR3 reads CASSPGGGSSYNEQFF. CDR3 sequence (DNA): TGTGCCAGCAGCCCCGGGGGGGGCAGCTCCTACAATGAGCAGTTCTTC. The full variable domain, rest sourced from reference TRBV5-6 and TRBJ2-1, is DAGVTQSPTHLIKTRGQQVTLRCSPKSGHDTVSWYQQALGQGPQFIFQYYEEEERQRGNFPDRFSGHQFPNYSSELNVNALLLGDSALYLCASSPGGGSSYNEQFFGPGTRLTVL.

This clone was picked up a small number of times. The rearrangement joins TRBV5-6 to TRBJ2-7; 8 bases agree with TRBD2. CDR1 and CDR2 (germline): SGHDT, YYEEEE. V trimming: 0 bases; J trimming: 2 bases; junction bases outside the gene matches: 1. The CDR3 runs to 14 residues. The CDR3 nucleotides are TGTGCCAGCAGCTTGGACGGGGGGGCCTACGAGCAGTACTTC. Its translation is CASSLDGGAYEQYF.

V is TRBV5-6 and J is TRBJ2-2, with D possibly matching TRBD1 (6 bases). Trimming removed 4 bases at V and 1 base at J, with 14 bases between. Germline loops: CDR1 SGHDT, CDR2 YYEEEE. The CDR3 extends over 16 amino acids. The CDR3 protein is CASSTEGTQNTGELFF. CDR3 DNA: TGTGCCAGCAGCACGGAAGGGACACAGAACACCGGGGAGCTGTTTTTT.

This clone appeared a few times. The chain links TRBV7-9 to TRBJ2-2; D unclear. The CDR3 is 12 amino acids. Germline CDR1 SEHNR, CDR2 FQNEAQ (reference sequence). V was shortened by 2 bases and J by 4 bases, with 2 bases between the two germline ends. CDR3 nucleotide sequence: TGTGCCAGCAGCTTAATCACCGGGGAGCTGTTTTTT. Translating it yields CASSLITGELFF.

This rearrangement joins TRBV6-5 to TRBJ1-6, with D hard to call. The CDR3 is 12 residues long. The germline gives CDR1 MNHEY, CDR2 SVGAGI. With 5 bases removed from V and 9 bases from J, the gap between germline ends came to 8 bases. As DNA, the CDR3 is TGTGCCAGCAGTCTACTGGGTTCACCCCTCCACTTT. Amino acid sequence: CASSLLGSPLHF.

The V gene is TRBV11-2, the J gene TRBJ2-7; no firm D call. CDR3 size: 14 residues. CDR1 and CDR2 from the germline V gene are SGHAT and FQNNGV. V was pared by 3 bases and J by 2 bases, with 11 bases between. CDR3 residues: CASSLGSTPYEQYF. CDR3 DNA: TGTGCCAGCAGCTTGGGGTCTACCCCCTACGAGCAGTACTTC.

J is TRBJ2-3 and V is TRBV4-1; 7 positions match TRBD2. The germline V gene has CDR1 MGHRA and CDR2 YSYEKL. The CDR3 contains 13 residues. V gave up 8 bases and J gave up 0 bases; unmatched junction bases: 2. CDR3 region: CASGGDSTDTQYF. The CDR3 nucleotides are TGCGCCAGCGGGGGGGACAGCACAGATACGCAGTATTTT.

This clone occurred a few times. V and J are TRBV5-1 and TRBJ1-1; D possibly corresponds to TRBD1 (6 bases). The V and J ends lost 4 bases and 6 bases respectively, with 16 bases between them. The CDR3 covers 14 residues. The V gene's germline CDR1 is SGHRS and CDR2 YFSETQ. The CDR3 loop is CASSPITGSAEAFF. The CDR3 nucleotides are TGCGCCAGCAGCCCGATCACAGGGAGCGCTGAAGCTTTCTTT.

The CDR3 DNA reads as TGTGCCAGCAGCTTAGATCTAAAGAGGGGCTCGAACTATGGCTACACCTTC. This encodes CASSLDLKRGSNYGYTF. The chain has TRBV11-2 and TRBJ1-2; D possibly corresponds to TRBD1 (5 bases). The CDR3 has 17 residues. Trimming took 0 bases from V and 2 from J, leaving 16 bases between them. CDR1 is SGHAT, CDR2 FQNNGV, per germline.

This sequence joins TRBV15 and TRBJ2-4; TRBD2 matches at 11 bases. The J segment lost 0 bases and the V segment lost 4 bases, leaving 2 bases of the junction unmatched. CDR3 length: 16 residues. CDR1 is LNHNV, CDR2 YYDKDF, per germline (reference sequence). CDR3 residues: CATSKTSGVAKNIQYF. DNA for the CDR3: TGTGCCACCAGCAAGACTAGCGGGGTAGCCAAAAACATTCAGTACTTC.

The chain has TRBV6-5 and TRBJ2-5; no reliable D call. CDR3 length: 15 residues. Trimming removed 4 bases from V and 0 bases from J, with 12 bases in between. Germline CDR1 reads MNHEY; CDR2 reads SVGAGI. The CDR3 sequence is CASSFSWDNQETQYF. Written as DNA, the CDR3 is TGTGCCAGCAGTTTCTCTTGGGATAACCAAGAGACCCAGTACTTC.